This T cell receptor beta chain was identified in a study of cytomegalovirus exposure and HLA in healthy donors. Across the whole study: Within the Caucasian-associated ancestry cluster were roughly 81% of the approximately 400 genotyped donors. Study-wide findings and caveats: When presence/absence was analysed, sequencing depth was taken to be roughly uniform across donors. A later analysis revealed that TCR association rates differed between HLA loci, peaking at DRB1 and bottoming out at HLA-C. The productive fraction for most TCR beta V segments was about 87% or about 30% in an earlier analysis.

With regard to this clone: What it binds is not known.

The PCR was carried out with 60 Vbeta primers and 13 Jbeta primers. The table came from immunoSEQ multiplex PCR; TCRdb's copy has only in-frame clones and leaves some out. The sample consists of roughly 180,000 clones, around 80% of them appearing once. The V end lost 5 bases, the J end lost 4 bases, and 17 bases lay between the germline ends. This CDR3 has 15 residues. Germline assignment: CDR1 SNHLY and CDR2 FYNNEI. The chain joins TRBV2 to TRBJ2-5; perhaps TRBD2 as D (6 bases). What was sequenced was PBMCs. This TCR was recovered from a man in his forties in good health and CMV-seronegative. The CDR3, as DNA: TGTGCCAGCAGTACCGGGACTGCGAAAATAGAGACCCAGTACTTC. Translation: CASSTGTAKIETQYF.